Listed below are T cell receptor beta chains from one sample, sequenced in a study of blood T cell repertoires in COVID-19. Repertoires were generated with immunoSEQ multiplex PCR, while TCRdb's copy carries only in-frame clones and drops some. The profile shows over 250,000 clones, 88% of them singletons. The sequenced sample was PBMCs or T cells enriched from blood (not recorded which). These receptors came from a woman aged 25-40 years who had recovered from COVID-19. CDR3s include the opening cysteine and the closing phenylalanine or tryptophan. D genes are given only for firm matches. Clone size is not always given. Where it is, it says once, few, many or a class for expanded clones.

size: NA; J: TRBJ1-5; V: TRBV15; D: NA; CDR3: CATSRDDSLQPQHF; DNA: TGTGCCACCAGCAGAGACGACAGCCTTCAGCCCCAGCATTTT
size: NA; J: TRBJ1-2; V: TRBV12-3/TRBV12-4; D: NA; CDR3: CASSFPGYYGYTF; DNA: TGTGCCAGCAGTTTCCCAGGGTACTATGGCTACACCTTC
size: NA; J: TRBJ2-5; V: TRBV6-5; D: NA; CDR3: CASSSPGLLETQYF; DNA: TGTGCCAGCAGTTCCCCGGGGTTGCTTGAGACCCAGTACTTC
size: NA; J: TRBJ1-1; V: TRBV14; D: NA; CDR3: CASSLDSLNTEAFF; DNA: TGTGCCAGCAGCCTGGACAGCTTGAACACTGAAGCTTTCTTT
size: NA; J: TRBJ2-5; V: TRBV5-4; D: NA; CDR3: CASSLKSERETQYF; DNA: TGTGCCAGCAGCTTGAAGTCAGAAAGAGAGACCCAGTACTTC
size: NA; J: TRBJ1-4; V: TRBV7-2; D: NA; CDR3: CASSLASGLANEKLFF; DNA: TGTGCCAGCAGCTTAGCGTCAGGGCTGGCTAATGAAAAACTGTTTTTT
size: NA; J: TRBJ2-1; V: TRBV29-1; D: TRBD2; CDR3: CSVGPSGYNEQFF; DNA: TGCAGCGTTGGGCCTAGCGGATACAATGAGCAGTTCTTC
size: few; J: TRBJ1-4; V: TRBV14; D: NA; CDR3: CASSQDFRGGKLFF; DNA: TGTGCCAGCAGCCAAGATTTCCGGGGGGGAAAACTGTTTTTT
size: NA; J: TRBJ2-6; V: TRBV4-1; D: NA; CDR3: CASSQVPSAGANVLTF; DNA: TGCGCCAGCAGCCAAGTCCCCTCAGCTGGGGCCAACGTCCTGACTTTC
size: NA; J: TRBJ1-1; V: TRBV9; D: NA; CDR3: CASSVRGQGIGNTEAFF; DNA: TGTGCCAGCAGCGTCCGAGGCCAGGGCATCGGGAACACTGAAGCTTTCTTT
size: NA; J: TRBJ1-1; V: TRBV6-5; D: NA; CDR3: CASSPHRLDEAFF; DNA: TGTGCCAGCAGCCCGCACCGACTCGATGAAGCTTTCTTT
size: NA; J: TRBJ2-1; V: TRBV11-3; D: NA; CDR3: CASSASSMIPGYNEQFF; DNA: TGTGCCAGCAGCGCTTCTTCTATGATCCCTGGCTACAATGAGCAGTTCTTC
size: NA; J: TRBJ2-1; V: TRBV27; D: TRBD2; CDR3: CASSYSGRHEQFF; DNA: TGTGCCAGCAGTTATAGCGGGAGGCATGAGCAGTTCTTC
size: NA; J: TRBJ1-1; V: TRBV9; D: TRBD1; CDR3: CASSVGTGGRGTEAFF; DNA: TGTGCCAGCAGCGTAGGCACAGGGGGTAGGGGCACTGAAGCTTTCTTT
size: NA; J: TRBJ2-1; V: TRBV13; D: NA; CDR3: CASSSSPGNYNEQFF; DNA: TGTGCCAGCAGCTCCTCCCCCGGGAATTACAATGAGCAGTTCTTC
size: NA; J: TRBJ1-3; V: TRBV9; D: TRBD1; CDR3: CASSVFDRASSGNTIYF; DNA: TGTGCCAGCAGCGTATTTGACAGGGCCTCCTCTGGAAACACCATATATTTT
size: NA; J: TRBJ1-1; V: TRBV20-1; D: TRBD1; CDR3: CSVQGGPEAFF; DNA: TGCAGTGTCCAGGGGGGCCCTGAAGCTTTCTTT
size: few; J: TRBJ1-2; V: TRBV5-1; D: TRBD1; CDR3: CASSVGPGQGATSYGYTF; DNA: TGCGCCAGCAGCGTTGGCCCGGGACAGGGAGCAACCTCCTATGGCTACACCTTC
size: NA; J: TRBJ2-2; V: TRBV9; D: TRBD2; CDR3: CASSRGGAVVGELFF; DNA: TGTGCCAGCAGCCGCGGGGGGGCCGTGGTCGGGGAGCTGTTTTTT
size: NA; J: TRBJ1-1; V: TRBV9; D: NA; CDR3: CASSPRSGLAEAFF; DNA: TGTGCCAGCAGCCCTCGGTCAGGGTTGGCTGAAGCTTTCTTT
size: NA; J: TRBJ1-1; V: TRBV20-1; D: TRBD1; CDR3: CSASFQGAGVEAFF; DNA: TGCAGTGCTAGTTTCCAGGGGGCTGGAGTTGAAGCTTTCTTT
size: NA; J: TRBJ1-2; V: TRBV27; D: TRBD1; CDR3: CASSSSGGLELRGYTF; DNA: TGTGCCAGCAGTTCTTCAGGGGGCCTCGAGTTGAGAGGCTACACCTTC
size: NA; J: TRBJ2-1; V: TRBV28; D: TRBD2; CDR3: CASSSRTSGRENEQFF; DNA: TGTGCCAGCAGTTCCCGGACTAGCGGGAGGGAGAATGAGCAGTTCTTC
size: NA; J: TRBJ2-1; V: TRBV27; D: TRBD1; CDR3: CASSLSPGTGSGNEQFF; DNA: TGTGCCAGCAGTTTATCTCCCGGGACAGGCTCAGGCAATGAGCAGTTCTTC
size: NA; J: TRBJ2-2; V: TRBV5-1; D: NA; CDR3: CASSLGRSTGELFF; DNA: TGCGCCAGCAGCTTGGGCAGGTCCACCGGGGAGCTGTTTTTT
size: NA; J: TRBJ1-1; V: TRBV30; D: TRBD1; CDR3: CAWNPRGILMNTEAFF; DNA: TGTGCCTGGAATCCCAGGGGGATACTCATGAACACTGAAGCTTTCTTT
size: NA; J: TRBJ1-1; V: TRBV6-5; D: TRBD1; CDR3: CASSYGTGDNTEAFF; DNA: TGTGCCAGCAGTTACGGGACAGGAGACAACACTGAAGCTTTCTTT
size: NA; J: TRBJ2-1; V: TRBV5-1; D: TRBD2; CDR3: CASSWGLAGAEEQFF; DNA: TGCGCCAGCAGCTGGGGACTAGCGGGAGCAGAAGAGCAGTTCTTC
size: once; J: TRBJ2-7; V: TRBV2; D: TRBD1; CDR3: CASGSQGRGMASYEQYF; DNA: TGTGCCAGCGGATCCCAGGGCAGGGGGATGGCATCCTACGAGCAGTACTTC
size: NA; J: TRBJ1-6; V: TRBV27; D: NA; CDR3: CASSLPGNNSPLHF; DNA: TGTGCCAGCAGTTTACCGGGTAACAATTCACCCCTCCACTTT
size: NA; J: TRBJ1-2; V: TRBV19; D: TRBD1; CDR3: CASSIWTGKDGYTF; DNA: TGTGCCAGTAGTATTTGGACAGGGAAGGATGGCTACACCTTC
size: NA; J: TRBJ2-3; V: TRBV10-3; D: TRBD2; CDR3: CAIAGLDLAGGSPRTDTQYF; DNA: TGTGCCATCGCGGGGCTGGATTTGGCGGGAGGGTCCCCGCGCACAGATACGCAGTATTTT
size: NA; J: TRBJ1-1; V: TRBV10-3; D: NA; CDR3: CAITQGTEAFF; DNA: TGTGCCATCACACAGGGCACTGAAGCTTTCTTT
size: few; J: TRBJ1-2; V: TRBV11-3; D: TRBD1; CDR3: CASSLGQGFGYTF; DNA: TGTGCCAGCAGCTTGGGACAGGGGTTTGGCTACACCTTC
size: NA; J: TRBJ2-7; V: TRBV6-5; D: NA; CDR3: CASSYSRSSASYEQYF; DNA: TGTGCCAGCAGTTACTCGAGGAGTAGCGCCTCCTACGAGCAGTACTTC
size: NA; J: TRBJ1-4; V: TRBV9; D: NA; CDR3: CASSVAVWAEDEKLFF; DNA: TGTGCCAGCAGCGTAGCGGTGTGGGCCGAAGATGAAAAACTGTTTTTT
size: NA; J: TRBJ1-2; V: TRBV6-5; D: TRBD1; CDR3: CASAWTGRGGYTF; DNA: TGTGCCAGTGCCTGGACAGGACGAGGTGGCTACACCTTC
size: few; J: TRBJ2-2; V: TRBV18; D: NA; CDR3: CASSRDRIPNTGELFF; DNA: TGTGCCAGCTCACGTGACAGGATACCGAACACCGGGGAGCTGTTTTTT
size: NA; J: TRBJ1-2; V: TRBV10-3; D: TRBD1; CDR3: CAISESKQGLYGYTF; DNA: TGTGCCATCAGTGAGTCGAAACAGGGGCTCTATGGCTACACCTTC
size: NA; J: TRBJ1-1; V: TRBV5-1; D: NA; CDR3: CATSPGQPNTEAFF; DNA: TGCGCCACCTCACCAGGACAGCCGAACACTGAAGCTTTCTTT
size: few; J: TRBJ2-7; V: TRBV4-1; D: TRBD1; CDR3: CASSQDSWDRGYEQYF; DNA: TGCGCCAGCAGCCAAGATTCCTGGGACAGAGGTTACGAGCAGTACTTC
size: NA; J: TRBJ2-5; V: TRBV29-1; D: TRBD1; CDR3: CSVRTGMETQYF; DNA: TGCAGCGTGAGGACAGGGATGGAGACCCAGTACTTC
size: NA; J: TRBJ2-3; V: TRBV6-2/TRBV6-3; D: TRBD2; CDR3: CASSYAGGGADTQYF; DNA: TGTGCCAGCAGTTACGCGGGAGGGGGAGCAGATACGCAGTATTTT